The 5 T cell receptor beta chains below were found in one sample sequenced in a study of OX40 agonist ivuxolimab in advanced cancers. Measured with immunoSEQ multiplex PCR; TCRdb has only the in-frame clones, and not every one. The table records approximately 24,000 clones, more than 80% of them present only once. Sequenced here: CD4+ or CD8+ T cells sorted from blood, sampled in a trial of the OX40 agonist ivuxolimab. The receptors shown here come from an adult with an advanced solid tumor such as melanoma, head and neck, liver or kidney cancer.

The rearrangement links TRBV9 to TRBJ2-5; D is perhaps TRBD1 or TRBD2 (6 bases each). Germline assignment: CDR1 SGDLS and CDR2 YYNGEE. The CDR3 sequence is 15 residues long. Deletions cut 0 bases from V and 5 bases from J, with 14 bases between. Here the CDR3 DNA reads TGTGCCAGCAGCGTAGAAGGGGGAGGATGGGAGACCCAGTACTTC. Translating it yields CASSVEGGGWETQYF.

This rearrangement joins TRBV4-1 to TRBJ2-1; D remains unclear. The CDR3 covers 14 residues. V shed 4 bases and J shed 7 bases, with 14 bases lying between them. Germline V lookup: CDR1 MGHRA, CDR2 YSYEKL. CDR3 loop: CASSPLELSNEQFF. The CDR3 DNA reads TGCGCCAGCAGCCCCCTCGAGCTCTCTAATGAGCAGTTCTTC.

The rearrangement joins TRBV19 to TRBJ2-1, with D maybe TRBD2 (6 bases). The germline CDR1 and CDR2 sequences are LNHDA and SQIVND (reference sequence). The CDR3 totals 14 residues. Trimming pared 7 bases from V and 6 bases from J, leaving 16 bases between. CDR3 amino acids: CASNGGIGSNEQFF. The CDR3 DNA reads TGTGCCAGTAATGGCGGGATAGGAAGCAATGAGCAGTTCTTC.

J is TRBJ1-3 and V is TRBV27; 7 bases map to TRBD1. V trimming: 5 bases; J trimming: 8 bases; junction bases outside the gene matches: 9. This CDR3 is 14 amino acids long. The germline V gene encodes CDR1 MNHEY and CDR2 SMNVEV (reference sequence). CDR3: CASSPLRGTDTIYF. Written as DNA, the CDR3 is TGTGCCAGCAGTCCTCTGCGGGGGACAGACACCATATATTTT.

The chain joins TRBV7-9 to TRBJ2-7; D may match TRBD1 or TRBD2 (7 bases each). Germline CDR1 and CDR2: SEHNR and FQNEAQ (reference sequence). Trimming took off 6 bases at V and 3 bases at J, with 15 bases between the two ends. The CDR3 consists of 14 residues. This CDR3 is CASRGGGANYEQYF. As DNA, the CDR3 is TGTGCCAGCAGGGGAGGGGGCGCAAACTACGAGCAGTACTTC.